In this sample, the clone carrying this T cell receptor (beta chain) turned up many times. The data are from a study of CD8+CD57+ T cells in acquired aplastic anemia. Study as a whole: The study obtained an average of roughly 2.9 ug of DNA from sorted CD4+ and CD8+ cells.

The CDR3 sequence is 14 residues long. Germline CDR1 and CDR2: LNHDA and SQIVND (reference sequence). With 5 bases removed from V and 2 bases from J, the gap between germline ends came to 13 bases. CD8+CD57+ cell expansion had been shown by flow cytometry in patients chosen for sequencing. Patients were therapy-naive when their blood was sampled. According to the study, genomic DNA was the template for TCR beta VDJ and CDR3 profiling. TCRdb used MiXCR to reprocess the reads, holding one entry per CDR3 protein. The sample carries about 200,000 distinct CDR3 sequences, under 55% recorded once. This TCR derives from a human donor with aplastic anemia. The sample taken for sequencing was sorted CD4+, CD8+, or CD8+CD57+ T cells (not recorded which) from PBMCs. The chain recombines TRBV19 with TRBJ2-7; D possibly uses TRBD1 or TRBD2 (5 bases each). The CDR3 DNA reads TGTGCCAGTAGTGTCCGGGACGGACCCTACGAGCAGTACTTC. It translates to CASSVRDGPYEQYF.